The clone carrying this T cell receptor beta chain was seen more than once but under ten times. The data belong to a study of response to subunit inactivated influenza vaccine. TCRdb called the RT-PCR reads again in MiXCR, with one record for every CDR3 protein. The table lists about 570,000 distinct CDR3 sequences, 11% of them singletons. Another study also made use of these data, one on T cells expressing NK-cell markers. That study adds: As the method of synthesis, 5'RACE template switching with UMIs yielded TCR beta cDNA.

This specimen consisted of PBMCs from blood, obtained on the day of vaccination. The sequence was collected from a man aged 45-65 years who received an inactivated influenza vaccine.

CDR3 protein: CSVAKGLGTYEQFF. The CDR3, as DNA: TGCAGCGTTGCTAAAGGACTGGGGACCTATGAGCAGTTCTTC. The chain joins TRBV29-1 to TRBJ2-1; the D call may be TRBD1 or TRBD2 (5 bases each). This CDR3 is built from 14 residues. V gave up 4 bases and J gave up 8 bases, with 18 bases separating them. The germline V gene encodes CDR1 SQVTM and CDR2 ANQGSEA.